The 20 T cell receptor beta chains given below trace back to one sample, sequenced in a study of cytomegalovirus exposure and HLA in healthy donors. Both 60 Vbeta primers and 13 Jbeta primers went into the PCR. The repertoire was sequenced with immunoSEQ multiplex PCR; TCRdb's copy has only in-frame clones and lacks some. There are around 100,000 clones in the sample; about four fifths occur only once, and roughly 4.4% lies in the top ten. Sequenced material: PBMCs. These TCRs come from a man aged 25 to 40 in good health and CMV-seropositive.

The chain joins TRBV30 to TRBJ2-7; the match to TRBD1 covers 9 bases. Trimming removed 5 bases from V and 4 bases from J; junction bases left unmatched: 9. The CDR3 is 14 amino acids. From germline, CDR1 is GTSNPN and CDR2 SVGIG (reference sequence). The CDR3 nucleotides read TGTGCCTGGCAGACGGGACAGGGTTGGTACGAGCAGTACTTC. Protein: CAWQTGQGWYEQYF.

The V and J genes are TRBV5-1 and TRBJ2-1; D uncertain. Germline CDR1 reads SGHRS; CDR2 reads YFSETQ. The V end was cut by 0 bases, the J end by 6 bases, with 10 bases between. The CDR3 sequence is 14 residues long. CDR3 nucleotide sequence: TGCGCCAGCAGCTTGGTACAGCTACCCAATGAGCAGTTCTTC. Translated, it gives CASSLVQLPNEQFF.

The count of this clone is one. V and J are TRBV12-5 and TRBJ2-2, with D maybe TRBD1 (5 bases). The germline CDR1 and CDR2 sequences are LGHNT and FRNRAP. Trimming left V 4 bases short and J 1 base short, with 13 bases between. The CDR3 is 16 amino acids. Here the CDR3 DNA reads TGTGCTAGTGGTTCCCCCTCGACAGTGAACACCGGGGAGCTGTTTTTT. This translates into CASGSPSTVNTGELFF.

The CDR3 DNA is TGTGCCAGCAGTACAGGGGGAGGGGTCACTGAAGCTTTCTTT. It translates to CASSTGGGVTEAFF. The chain recombines TRBV6-5 with TRBJ1-1, with TRBD1 matching 8 bases. This CDR3 region has 14 residues. Germline CDR1 and CDR2: MNHEY and SVGAGI. V shed 5 bases, J shed 4 bases, and the junction held 6 bases outside the gene matches.

The V call is TRBV18, the J call TRBJ2-2; perhaps TRBD2 as D (5 bases). V shed 2 bases and J shed 7 bases, with 17 bases lying between them. The germline gives CDR1 KGHSH, CDR2 LQKENI. This CDR3 has 16 amino acids. CDR3 DNA sequence: TGTGCCAGCTCACCAGCGACTACGGGGAGTCTCGGGGAGCTGTTTTTT. It codes for CASSPATTGSLGELFF.

The genes are TRBV5-1 and TRBJ2-3, with D perhaps matching TRBD2 (6 bases). CDR3 size: 20 residues. Germline CDR1 is SGHRS and CDR2 is YFSETQ. V was pared by 0 bases and J by 9 bases, with 32 bases between. CDR3: CASSLAPGLGDSAPRDTQYF. The CDR3 nucleotides read TGCGCCAGCAGCTTGGCTCCCGGCTTGGGTGACAGTGCGCCGCGGGACACGCAGTATTTT.

This clone showed up just a few times. This chain uses TRBV7-4 with TRBJ1-2; D remains ambiguous. Germline CDR1 is SGHVT and CDR2 is SQSDAQ. CDR3 size: 13 residues. V was clipped by 7 bases and J by 4 bases, with 13 bases between them. The CDR3 reads CASNEAYSYGYTF. Written as DNA, the CDR3 is TGTGCCAGCAACGAGGCTTATTCCTATGGCTACACCTTC. Complete variable domain (other parts from reference TRBV7-4 and TRBJ1-2): GAGVSQSPRYKVAKRGRDVALRCDSISGHVTLYWYRQTLGQGSEVLTYSQSDAQRDKSGRPSGRFSAERPERSVSTLKIQRTEQGDSAVYLCASNEAYSYGYTFGSGTRLTVV.

This clone was seen only a few times. The V call is TRBV6-1, the J call TRBJ2-3; TRBD2 aligns across 9 bases. The CDR3 consists of 16 residues. The germline CDR1 and CDR2 sequences are MNHNS and SASEGT. J was trimmed by 1 base and V by 2 bases; bases with no gene match: 4. The CDR3 DNA reads as TGTGCCAGCAGTGAACGGGTAGCGGGGGGCACAGATACGCAGTATTTT. Its protein product is CASSERVAGGTDTQYF.

J is TRBJ2-1 and V is TRBV18; D is undetermined. V lost 2 bases and J lost 9, with 14 bases in between. CDR3 size: 14 residues. CDR1 and CDR2 (germline): KGHSH, LQKENI. The CDR3: CASSPSSVLGEQFF. In DNA form, the CDR3 reads TGTGCCAGCTCACCATCCTCGGTTCTCGGTGAGCAGTTCTTC.

This clone has a handful of counts. In DNA, the CDR3 is TGTGCCAGCAGTCGAGGGGGCTCCTACACCGGGGAGCTGTTTTTT. It translates to CASSRGGSYTGELFF. The V gene is TRBV6-6, the J gene TRBJ2-2, with 7 positions matching TRBD1. V dropped 5 bases and J dropped 3; count of bases not matched to a gene: 6. The CDR3 contains 15 residues. Per the germline V gene, CDR1 is MNHNY and CDR2 is SVGAGI (reference sequence).

The chain has TRBV5-1 and TRBJ2-7; 9 bases fit TRBD1. There are 15 residues in the CDR3. Trimming at V came to 4 bases and at J to 4 bases, leaving 9 bases not matched to a gene. CDR1 SGHRS and CDR2 YFSETQ come from the germline V gene. CDR3 protein: CASSGGDRAFYEQYF. CDR3 nucleotides: TGCGCCAGCAGCGGGGGGGACAGGGCCTTTTACGAGCAGTACTTC.

The gene calls are TRBV5-1 and TRBJ2-5; D is undetermined. Germline CDR1 is SGHRS and CDR2 is YFSETQ. Trimming stripped 0 bases from V and 5 bases from J, with 11 bases between. The CDR3 runs 14 residues. The CDR3 sequence is CASSLDTPRETQYF. The CDR3 DNA follows: TGCGCCAGCAGCTTGGACACCCCGAGGGAGACCCAGTACTTC. The full variable domain, in which reference TRBV5-1 and TRBJ2-5 provide the parts outside the CDR3, is KAGVTQTPRYLIKTRGQQVTLSCSPISGHRSVSWYQQTPGQGLQFLFEYFSETQRNKGNFPGRFSGRQFSNSRSEMNVSTLELGDSALYLCASSLDTPRETQYFGPGTRLLVL.

This clone was seen just once. The chain joins TRBV29-1 to TRBJ1-6; unclear D gene. CDR1 SQVTM and CDR2 ANQGSEA come from the germline V gene. V was trimmed by 5 bases and J by 0 bases, leaving 8 bases between them. This CDR3 has 14 residues. The CDR3 DNA reads TGCAGCGTTCAGGAGGGCTCCTATAATTCACCCCTCCACTTT. The encoded protein is CSVQEGSYNSPLHF.

The J gene is TRBJ1-1, the V gene TRBV30; D not certain. Germline lookup yields CDR1 GTSNPN and CDR2 SVGIG (reference sequence). This CDR3 is 11 amino acids long. With 2 bases removed from V and 2 bases from J, the gap between germline ends came to 3 bases. The CDR3 region is CAWSLNTEAFF. CDR3 sequence (DNA): TGTGCCTGGAGTCTTAACACTGAAGCTTTCTTT.

This chain uses TRBV7-9 with TRBJ1-6, with a tentative D call TRBD1 (5 bases). The CDR3 is made up of 16 amino acids. The germline CDR1 and CDR2 sequences are SEHNR and FQNEAQ (reference sequence). Trimming took 5 bases from V and 12 from J, leaving 23 bases between them. The CDR3 DNA reads as TGTGCCAGCAGCCCTACAGGCGGACAACTGCGAGGACCCCTCCACTTT. This sequence encodes CASSPTGGQLRGPLHF.

V is TRBV6-6 and J is TRBJ2-7, with D maybe TRBD1 (6 bases). This CDR3 has 13 residues. CDR1 is MNHNY, CDR2 SVGAGI, per germline (reference sequence). The ends were cut back, 7 bases at V and 0 bases at J, with 10 bases in the middle. Here the CDR3 reads CASTTGRSYEQYF. CDR3 nucleotides: TGTGCCAGCACAACAGGGCGCTCCTACGAGCAGTACTTC.

The rearrangement uses TRBV10-3 and TRBJ1-6; the match to TRBD1 covers 9 bases. V gave up 6 bases and J gave up 7 bases; unmatched junction bases: 7. Germline V gene lookup returns CDR1 ENHRY and CDR2 SYGVKD. The CDR3 loop spans 15 amino acids. The CDR3 here is CAIRDRTGDNSPLHF. In DNA form, the CDR3 reads TGTGCCATCAGGGACCGGACAGGGGACAATTCACCCCTCCACTTT.

This clone was observed a few times. The CDR3 spells CAITPRENTEAFF. As DNA, the CDR3 is TGTGCCATCACCCCCCGGGAAAACACTGAAGCTTTCTTT. The rearrangement uses TRBV10-3 and TRBJ1-1, with D hard to call. CDR1 is ENHRY, CDR2 SYGVKD, per germline. The V and J ends lost 7 bases and 2 bases respectively, with 11 bases between them. CDR3 length equals 13 residues.

There are a few counts of this clone. J is TRBJ1-6 and V is TRBV19, with 8 bases fitting TRBD1. This CDR3 is 14 amino acids long. V was pared by 7 bases and J by 7 bases, with 6 bases of the junction left unmatched. Per the germline V gene, CDR1 is LNHDA and CDR2 is SQIVND (reference sequence). DNA for the CDR3: TGTGCCAGTACGTGGGGGACAGGAAATTCACCCCTCCACTTT. It specifies CASTWGTGNSPLHF.

This clone was seen a handful of times. The CDR3 reads CSVAEASGGDEQYF. The CDR3 DNA sequence: TGCAGCGTTGCTGAGGCTAGCGGGGGCGACGAGCAGTACTTC. This chain joins TRBV29-1 and TRBJ2-7; 10 bases align to TRBD2. The V segment lost 4 bases and the J segment 5 bases; nucleotides outside the gene matches: 8. CDR3 length: 14 residues. The V gene's germline CDR1 is SQVTM and CDR2 ANQGSEA.